This T cell receptor beta chain was documented in a study of blood T cell repertoires in COVID-19. Study as a whole: Both acute and convalescent COVID-19 samples were obtained from the United States, Italy and Spain. T cells, B-cell-depleted T cells, or PBMCs provided the cDNA or gDNA that served as material.

Germline CDR1 reads SGDLS; CDR2 reads YYNGEE. The ends were cut back, 4 bases at V and 4 bases at J, with 14 bases in the middle. CDR3 size: 15 residues. Per the authors' pipeline: Counts of nucleated cells, estimated from reference gene primer amplification, were obtained. This table comes from immunoSEQ multiplex PCR, and its TCRdb copy is limited to in-frame clones, with some not included. The V and J calls and clone size come from that table; D and trimming were worked out from the DNA. This sample has about 81,000 clones; approximately 80% occur once, and the top ten carry over 10%. Sequencing input: peripheral blood. The J gene is TRBJ1-4, the V gene TRBV9; D remains unclear. This TCR was sampled from a human donor in a cohort sampled during active COVID-19. The CDR3 loop reads CASSPRGGINEKLFF. CDR3 DNA sequence: TGTGCCAGCAGCCCCCGAGGAGGTATTAATGAAAAACTGTTTTTT. Full variable domain (missing parts from reference TRBV9 and TRBJ1-4): DSGVTQTPKHLITATGQRVTLRCSPRSGDLSVYWYQQSLDQGLQFLIQYYNGEERAKGNILERFSAQQFPDLHSELNLSSLELGDSALYFCASSPRGGINEKLFFGSGTQLSVL.